The 26 T cell receptor beta chains reported below all come from one sample, sequenced in a study of blood T cell repertoires in COVID-19. Data came from immunoSEQ multiplex PCR; TCRdb stores just in-frame clones and leaves some out. The table has 100,000 to 150,000 clones, about nine tenths seen once; the top ten hold 2% to 3%. The specimen was peripheral blood. The receptor source for this set is a man between 50 and 59 years old with active COVID-19.

This clone came up a few times. This rearrangement joins TRBV6-5 to TRBJ2-7; 7 bases agree with TRBD1. This CDR3 region has 13 residues. The V and J ends lost 6 bases and 7 bases, in that order; junction bases with no gene match: 9. Germline V gives CDR1 MNHEY, CDR2 SVGAGI. The DNA of the CDR3 is TGTGCCAGCAGGGAGACAGGGTTCGGGGAGCAGTACTTC. Translating it yields CASRETGFGEQYF.

The chain combines TRBV4-2 with TRBJ1-1, with 9 positions matching TRBD1. Per the germline V gene, CDR1 is LGHNA and CDR2 is YNFKEQ. With 1 base clipped from V and 5 bases from J, the junction kept 5 bases outside the gene matches. There are 15 residues in the CDR3. For the CDR3, the DNA is TGTGCCAGCAGCCAAGTTGGACAGGGGTTAACTGAAGCTTTCTTT. Residues: CASSQVGQGLTEAFF.

The CDR3 region is CASSLDLTGAQETQYF. DNA for the CDR3: TGCGCCAGCAGCTTGGACCTGACAGGGGCCCAAGAGACCCAGTACTTC. The chain couples TRBV5-1 to TRBJ2-5, with 8 bases fitting TRBD1. This CDR3 spans 16 amino acids. J gave up 1 base and V 0 bases, and 5 bases lay outside the gene matches. Per the germline V gene, CDR1 is SGHRS and CDR2 is YFSETQ.

This sequence joins TRBV20-1 and TRBJ2-7; D possibly corresponds to TRBD2 (6 bases). The CDR3 totals 15 residues. The germline V and J ends were trimmed by 6 bases and 2 bases, with 20 bases remaining between them. Germline V gene data show CDR1 as DFQATT and CDR2 as SNEGSKA (reference sequence). In DNA form, the CDR3 reads TGCAGTGCGAGTGATACCGGGACTGCCGCCTACGAGCAGTACTTC. Protein sequence: CSASDTGTAAYEQYF.

The rearrangement uses TRBV4-2 and TRBJ1-1, with D possibly matching TRBD1 (5 bases). The CDR3 sequence is 15 residues long. Germline loops: CDR1 LGHNA, CDR2 YNFKEQ. Deletions cut 0 bases from V and 1 base from J, with 9 bases between. CDR3 nucleotide sequence: TGTGCCAGCAGCCAAGACCGGAGGGGGAACACTGAAGCTTTCTTT. This translates into CASSQDRRGNTEAFF.

V and J are TRBV19 and TRBJ1-1, with a possible D match to TRBD1 (5 bases). The CDR3 is 13 residues long. Trimming cost V 7 bases and J 2 bases, with 11 bases left between them. In germline, CDR1 is LNHDA, CDR2 SQIVND (reference sequence). The CDR3 is CASNHRGNTEAFF. Written as DNA, the CDR3 is TGTGCCAGTAATCATAGGGGAAACACTGAAGCTTTCTTT. Full variable domain (missing parts from reference TRBV19 and TRBJ1-1): DGGITQSPKYLFRKEGQNVTLSCEQNLNHDAMYWYRQDPGQGLRLIYYSQIVNDFQKGDIAEGYSVSREKKESFPLTVTSAQKNPTAFYLCASNHRGNTEAFFGQGTRLTVV.

V gene TRBV19 combines with J gene TRBJ1-2; D is possibly TRBD1 (5 bases). Germline V CDR1 and CDR2: LNHDA, SQIVND (reference sequence). Trimming left V 5 bases short and J 4 bases short, with 14 bases between. The CDR3 is made up of 14 amino acids. CDR3 in amino acids: CASSAGDYGYGYTF. The CDR3 nucleotides read TGTGCCAGTAGTGCCGGGGACTACGGCTATGGCTACACCTTC.

This rearrangement joins TRBV20-1 to TRBJ2-1; 8 bases agree with TRBD2. The germline CDR1 and CDR2 sequences are DFQATT and SNEGSKA (reference sequence). The length of the CDR3 is 16 residues. V shed 3 bases and J 0 bases; nucleotides not matched to a gene: 7. CDR3: CSASRGGVSSYNEQFF. For the CDR3, the DNA is TGCAGTGCTAGTCGGGGGGGAGTGAGCTCCTACAATGAGCAGTTCTTC.

The rearrangement links TRBV2 to TRBJ1-6; D gene unclear. This CDR3 is built from 15 residues. Between the trimmed V and J ends, which lost 6 bases and 2 bases, there was a span of 11 bases. The V gene's germline CDR1 is SNHLY and CDR2 FYNNEI. CDR3 sequence (DNA): TGTGCCAGCAGCTCCGGGTTGGCCTATAATTCACCCCTCCACTTT. Protein product: CASSSGLAYNSPLHF. Based on the CDR3 plus reference TRBV2 and TRBJ1-6, the full variable domain is EPEVTQTPSHQVTQMGQEVILRCVPISNHLYFYWYRQILGQKVEFLVSFYNNEISEKSEIFDDQFSVERPDGSNFTLKIRSTKLEDSAMYFCASSSGLAYNSPLHFGNGTRLTVT.

This sequence joins TRBV6-1 and TRBJ1-2; D unresolved. The CDR3 sequence is 13 residues long. From germline, CDR1 is MNHNS and CDR2 SASEGT. V was clipped by 1 base and J by 4 bases, with 7 bases between them. As DNA, the CDR3 is TGTGCCAGCAGTGAAGTCACAGCCTATGGCTACACCTTC. It specifies CASSEVTAYGYTF.

The J gene is TRBJ2-7, the V gene TRBV9; 7 bases map to TRBD1. Germline lookup yields CDR1 SGDLS and CDR2 YYNGEE. CDR3 length: 14 amino acids. V dropped 0 bases and J dropped 5; count of bases not matched to a gene: 5. This CDR3 is CASSVGHRGNEQYF. DNA for the CDR3: TGTGCCAGCAGCGTAGGTCACAGGGGTAACGAGCAGTACTTC.

This clone has only one observation. This chain joins TRBV6-5 and TRBJ2-5; D not resolved. Germline lookup yields CDR1 MNHEY and CDR2 SVGAGI. Trimming cost V 0 bases and J 4 bases, with 12 bases left between them. The CDR3 covers 15 residues. CDR3: CASSYSPGYGETQYF. CDR3 bases: TGTGCCAGCAGTTACTCGCCCGGTTATGGAGAGACCCAGTACTTC.

This chain connects TRBV4-2 to TRBJ2-7; 9 nucleotides agree with TRBD2. The V segment lost 3 bases and the J segment 3 bases; nucleotides outside the gene matches: 15. The length of the CDR3 is 18 residues. CDR1 and CDR2 (germline): LGHNA, YNFKEQ. The CDR3 DNA sequence: TGTGCCAGCAGCCAGGCCTCTGGAGCGGGGGGAGGAGGCTACGAGCAGTACTTC. Protein: CASSQASGAGGGGYEQYF.

This clone occurred a few times. V is TRBV4-1 and J is TRBJ1-5; TRBD1 agrees at 7 bases. The germline V gene encodes CDR1 MGHRA and CDR2 YSYEKL. The CDR3 has 16 residues. Losses at the gene ends were 0 bases for V and 7 bases for J; bases not matched to a gene: 9. Here the CDR3 DNA reads TGCGCCAGCAGCCAAGAAGGGGGCAGGGTCGACCAGCCCCAGCATTTT. This gives the protein CASSQEGGRVDQPQHF.

The rearrangement joins TRBV4-2 to TRBJ2-3; 9 bases align to TRBD2. Germline values: CDR1 LGHNA, CDR2 YNFKEQ. The CDR3 is 19 residues long. The V gene end was trimmed by 4 bases and the J gene end by 4 bases; junction bases not matched to a gene: 18. The DNA of the CDR3 is TGTGCCAGCAGCCCCTTTCCCGGCGGGGGGGCCATTCCATCAGATACGCAGTATTTT. Protein product: CASSPFPGGGAIPSDTQYF.

This chain uses TRBV7-8 with TRBJ2-5, with TRBD1 matching over 10 bases. The trim removed 7 bases at V and 5 bases at J, leaving 4 bases unmatched. This CDR3 has 13 residues. Germline V gene sequence: CDR1 SGHVS, CDR2 FQNEAQ. CDR3 sequence (DNA): TGTGCCAGCACCGACAGGGGGCCGGAGACCCAGTACTTC. Its translation is CASTDRGPETQYF.

The chain combines TRBV18 with TRBJ2-5; no reliable D call. Trimming removed 6 bases from V and 0 bases from J, with 5 bases in between. There are 12 residues in the CDR3. CDR1 and CDR2 (germline): KGHSH, LQKENI. The CDR3 sequence is CASSSYQETQYF. The CDR3 DNA reads as TGTGCCAGCTCGTCCTACCAAGAGACCCAGTACTTC.

The chain employs TRBV30 and TRBJ1-1, with 9 bases fitting TRBD1. V was pared by 3 bases and J by 5 bases, with 4 bases of the junction left unmatched. The CDR3 contains 13 residues. CDR1 and CDR2 (germline): GTSNPN, SVGIG (reference sequence). The CDR3 protein is CAWRGQGRTEAFF. The CDR3 coding sequence is TGTGCCTGGAGAGGACAGGGGAGGACTGAAGCTTTCTTT.

This clone was observed once. The rearrangement uses TRBV18 and TRBJ2-2; 10 nucleotides line up with TRBD1. The CDR3 runs to 17 residues. Germline loops: CDR1 KGHSH, CDR2 LQKENI. V shed 3 bases, J shed 5 bases, and the junction held 9 bases outside the gene matches. The CDR3 protein is CASSPDRGFARTGELFF. DNA of the CDR3: TGTGCCAGCTCACCGGACAGGGGGTTTGCCCGAACCGGGGAGCTGTTTTTT.

The V gene is TRBV6-5, the J gene TRBJ1-1, with unresolved D. Trimming removed 6 bases from V and 2 bases from J, with 13 bases in between. The germline V gene has CDR1 MNHEY and CDR2 SVGAGI. CDR3 length: 14 amino acids. The CDR3 nucleotides read TGTGCCAGCAGCCAACCGGGAGATAACACTGAAGCTTTCTTT. Encoded protein: CASSQPGDNTEAFF.

The chain combines TRBV5-4 with TRBJ1-6; 7 positions match TRBD1. Germline-derived CDR1 and CDR2 are SGHNT and YYREEE (reference sequence). There are 17 residues in the CDR3. After removal of 0 bases from V and 11 bases from J, the junction contained 14 bases not matched to a gene. CDR3: CASSLEGGQGVRTPLHF. In nucleotides, the CDR3 is TGTGCCAGCAGCTTGGAGGGGGGCCAGGGGGTACGGACACCCCTCCACTTT.

This sequence joins TRBV6-5 and TRBJ1-6, with 9 positions matching TRBD1. Losses at the gene ends were 2 bases for V and 7 bases for J; bases not matched to a gene: 0. CDR3 size: 14 residues. The germline V gene has CDR1 MNHEY and CDR2 SVGAGI. The CDR3 DNA follows: TGTGCCAGCAGTTACGGGACAGGGAATTCACCCCTCCACTTT. It codes for CASSYGTGNSPLHF.

The CDR3 region has the DNA TGTGCCAGCAGTGCCGACAGGGTCATGGAGACCCAGTACTTC. This gives the protein CASSADRVMETQYF. The chain combines TRBV2 with TRBJ2-5; 7 positions agree with TRBD1. This CDR3 spans 14 amino acids. Germline V gene lookup returns CDR1 SNHLY and CDR2 FYNNEI. Unmatched junction bases numbered 7, after V lost 4 bases and J lost 5 bases.

The chain couples TRBV11-3 to TRBJ2-7; TRBD2 might be the D (6 bases). V lost 3 bases, J lost 5 bases, and 11 bases lay in between. Germline-derived CDR1 and CDR2 are SGHNT and YENEEA. This CDR3 has 13 residues. The CDR3 here is CASSLAGFNEQYF. The CDR3 DNA follows: TGTGCCAGCAGCTTGGCGGGGTTCAACGAGCAGTACTTC.

V is TRBV9 and J is TRBJ2-1, with a possible D match to TRBD1 (6 bases). CDR3 size: 16 residues. Germline CDR1 reads SGDLS; CDR2 reads YYNGEE. The V end lost 2 bases, the J end lost 5 bases, and 17 bases lay between the germline ends. CDR3 region: CASSVTGNRMDNEQFF. CDR3 DNA: TGTGCCAGCAGCGTTACAGGGAACAGGATGGACAATGAGCAGTTCTTC.

V and J are TRBV5-1 and TRBJ1-1; D might be TRBD1 (5 bases). V lost 4 bases and J lost 0, with 10 bases in between. Germline CDR1 and CDR2: SGHRS and YFSETQ. The CDR3 runs 14 residues. The CDR3 loop is CASSQDSMNTEAFF. The CDR3 DNA sequence: TGCGCCAGCAGCCAAGACAGTATGAACACTGAAGCTTTCTTT.